This T cell receptor beta chain was captured by sequencing in a study of T cells in Graves' hyperthyroidism and ophthalmopathy. Template material for amplifying TCR beta CDR3 regions consisted of RNA transcripts. RT-PCR in the first round (using the HTBI primer set) targeted the TCR CDR3. TCRdb recomputed calls from the multiplex PCR reads with MiXCR, one row per CDR3 protein. Of 400,000 or so distinct CDR3 sequences listed, 13% to 15% are singletons. This clonotype was counted between two and nine times. Its specificity is unknown. Study-level findings and limits: The authors' 13 V-J model separated ophthalmopathy from stable hyperthyroidism. Most clonotypes that expanded in the thyroid above 0.001 also showed up in blood.

Orbital computed tomography, thyroid ultrasound, serum thyroxine and TRAb, and clinical symptoms together informed the diagnoses. The V segment lost 0 bases and the J segment 12 bases; nucleotides outside the gene matches: 9. This CDR3 spans 15 amino acids. The germline V gene encodes CDR1 SGDLS and CDR2 YYNGEE. The TCR sequence derives from a woman aged 55-75 years with Graves' ophthalmopathy. V and J are TRBV9 and TRBJ2-1; the match to TRBD1 covers 10 bases. Sequenced input: blood. The CDR3 region is CASSVDPDRGVSQFF. Here the CDR3 DNA reads TGTGCCAGCAGCGTAGACCCGGACAGGGGGGTTTCGCAGTTCTTC.